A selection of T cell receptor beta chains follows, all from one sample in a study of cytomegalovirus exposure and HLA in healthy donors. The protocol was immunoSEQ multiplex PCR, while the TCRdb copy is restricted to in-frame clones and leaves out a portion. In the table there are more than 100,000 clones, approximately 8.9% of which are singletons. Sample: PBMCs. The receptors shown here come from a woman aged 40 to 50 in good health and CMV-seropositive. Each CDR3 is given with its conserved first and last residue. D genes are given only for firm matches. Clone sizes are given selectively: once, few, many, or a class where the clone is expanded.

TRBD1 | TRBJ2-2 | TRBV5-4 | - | CASSVDRAGTGELFF | TGTGCCAGCAGCGTCGACAGGGCTGGCACCGGGGAGCTGTTTTTT
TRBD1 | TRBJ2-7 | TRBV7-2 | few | CASSSTGSYEQYF | TGTGCCAGCAGCTCGACAGGGTCCTACGAGCAGTACTTC
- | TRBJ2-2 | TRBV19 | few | CASKSRIISGELFF | TGTGCCAGTAAGAGCAGGATCATCTCCGGGGAGCTGTTTTTT
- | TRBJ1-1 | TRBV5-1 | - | CASRWGGRADTEAFF | TGCGCCAGCAGATGGGGGGGCCGGGCGGACACTGAAGCTTTCTTT
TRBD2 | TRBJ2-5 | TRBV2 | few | CASSAGGRETQYF | TGTGCCAGCAGTGCGGGGGGGCGGGAGACCCAGTACTTC
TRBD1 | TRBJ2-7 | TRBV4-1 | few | CASSQERGQGDEQYF | TGCGCCAGCAGCCAAGAAAGGGGACAGGGCGACGAGCAGTACTTC
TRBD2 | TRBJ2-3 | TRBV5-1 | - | CASSLASGVTDTQYF | TGCGCCAGCAGCTTGGCCAGCGGGGTAACAGATACGCAGTATTTT
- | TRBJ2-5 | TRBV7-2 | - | CASRSRGLYSYQETQYF | TGTGCCAGCAGGTCTAGAGGCTTATATTCGTACCAAGAGACCCAGTACTTC
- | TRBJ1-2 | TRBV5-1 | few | CASSLALLSGSYGYTF | TGCGCCAGCAGCTTGGCGCTCCTCTCCGGGAGTTATGGCTACACCTTC
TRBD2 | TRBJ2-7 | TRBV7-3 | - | CASSPGTSGEQYF | TGTGCCAGCAGCCCCGGGACTAGCGGCGAGCAGTACTTC
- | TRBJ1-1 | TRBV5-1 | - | CASSGQGNTEAFF | TGCGCCAGCAGCGGCCAGGGGAACACTGAAGCTTTCTTT
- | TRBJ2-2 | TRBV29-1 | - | CSVGQTMNTGELFF | TGCAGCGTCGGACAGACCATGAACACCGGGGAGCTGTTTTTT
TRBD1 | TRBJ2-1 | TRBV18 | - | CASSPPGQGDNEQFF | TGTGCCAGCTCACCGCCGGGACAGGGGGATAATGAGCAGTTCTTC
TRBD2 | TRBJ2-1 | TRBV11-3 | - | CASSFAGTSENNEQFF | TGTGCCAGCAGCTTCGCCGGGACTAGCGAGAACAATGAGCAGTTCTTC
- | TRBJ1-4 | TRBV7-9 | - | CASSLALAGGDEKLFF | TGTGCCAGCAGCTTAGCGTTAGCTGGAGGGGATGAAAAACTGTTTTTT
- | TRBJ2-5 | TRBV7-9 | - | CASSSNAAGRYQETQYF | TGTGCCAGCAGCTCCAATGCGGCGGGGAGGTACCAAGAGACCCAGTACTTC
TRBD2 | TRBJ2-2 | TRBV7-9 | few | CASSRLAGLGNTGELFF | TGTGCCAGCAGCCGCCTCGCGGGACTAGGGAACACCGGGGAGCTGTTTTTT
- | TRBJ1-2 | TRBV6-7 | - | CASSSPNTGCPYGYTF | TGTGCCAGCAGTTCCCCCAATACAGGGTGCCCCTATGGCTACACCTTC
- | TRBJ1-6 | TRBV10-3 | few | CAISGDDNSPLHF | TGTGCCATCAGTGGCGATGATAATTCACCCCTCCACTTT
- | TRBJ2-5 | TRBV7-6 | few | CASSLSEVETQYF | TGTGCCAGCAGCTTAAGTGAGGTGGAGACCCAGTACTTC
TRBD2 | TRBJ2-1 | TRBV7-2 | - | CASSLAVPSGGDSYNEQFF | TGTGCCAGCAGCTTAGCGGTTCCTAGCGGGGGTGACTCCTACAATGAGCAGTTCTTC
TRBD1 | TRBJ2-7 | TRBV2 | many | CASRGQGRYEQYF | TGTGCCAGCAGAGGACAGGGCCGCTACGAGCAGTACTTC
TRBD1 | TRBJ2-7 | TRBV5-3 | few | CARSYDRGYEQYF | TGTGCCAGAAGTTACGACAGGGGCTACGAGCAGTACTTC
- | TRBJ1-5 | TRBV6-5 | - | CASSQRENQPQHF | TGTGCCAGCAGTCAGAGGGAGAATCAGCCCCAGCATTTT
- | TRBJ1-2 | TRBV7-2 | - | CASSFIGGSYGYTF | TGTGCCAGCAGCTTCATTGGCGGGAGCTATGGCTACACCTTC
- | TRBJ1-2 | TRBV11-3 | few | CATKASDSYGYTF | TGTGCCACAAAAGCCTCCGACAGCTATGGCTACACCTTC
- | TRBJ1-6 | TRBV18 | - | CASSPAGFGSPLHF | TGTGCCAGCTCACCAGCAGGGTTTGGGTCACCCCTCCACTTT
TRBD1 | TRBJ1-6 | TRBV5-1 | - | CASSPGTVNSPLHF | TGCGCCAGCAGCCCCGGGACAGTTAATTCACCCCTCCACTTT
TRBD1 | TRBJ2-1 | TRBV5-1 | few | CASSLMDRSNNEQFF | TGCGCCAGCAGCTTGATGGACAGGTCCAACAATGAGCAGTTCTTC
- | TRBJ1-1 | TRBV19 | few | CASTQGWNTEAFF | TGTGCCAGTACCCAGGGTTGGAACACTGAAGCTTTCTTT
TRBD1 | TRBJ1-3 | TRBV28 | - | CASSSQGVRGPGNTIYF | TGTGCCAGCAGTTCCCAGGGGGTAAGGGGCCCTGGAAACACCATATATTTT
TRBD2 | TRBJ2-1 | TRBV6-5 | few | CASSSLGGNEQFF | TGTGCCAGCAGTTCCCTGGGAGGGAATGAGCAGTTCTTC
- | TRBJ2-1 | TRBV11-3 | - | CASSLAPGRNDEQFF | TGTGCCAGCAGCTTAGCCCCGGGGAGGAATGATGAGCAGTTCTTC
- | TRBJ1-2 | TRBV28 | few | CASSLAGPYGYTF | TGTGCCAGCAGTTTAGCGGGACCCTATGGCTACACCTTC
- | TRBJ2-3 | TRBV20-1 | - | CSARSGDTQYF | TGCAGTGCTAGATCGGGGGATACGCAGTATTTT
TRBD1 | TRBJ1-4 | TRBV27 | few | CASSSLGQGGEKLFF | TGTGCCAGCAGTTCACTGGGACAGGGCGGTGAAAAACTGTTTTTT
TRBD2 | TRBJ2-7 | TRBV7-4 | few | CASSLRTSGGVLTTYEQYF | TGTGCCAGCAGCCTGAGGACTAGCGGGGGGGTACTTACGACCTACGAGCAGTACTTC
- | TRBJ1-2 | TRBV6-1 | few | CASSALQGVYGYTF | TGTGCCAGCAGTGCTTTGCAGGGTGTCTATGGCTACACCTTC
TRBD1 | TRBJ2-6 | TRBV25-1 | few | CASGDRAKSGANVLTF | TGTGCCAGCGGAGACAGGGCTAAGTCTGGGGCCAACGTCCTGACTTTC
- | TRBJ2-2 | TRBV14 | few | CASSQVLTGELFF | TGTGCCAGCAGCCAAGTTCTCACAGGGGAGCTGTTTTTT
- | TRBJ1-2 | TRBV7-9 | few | CASSSDRTQGGYTF | TGTGCCAGCAGCTCCGACAGGACCCAAGGTGGCTACACCTTC
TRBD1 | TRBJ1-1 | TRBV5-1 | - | CASRPGTGALEAFF | TGCGCCAGCAGACCGGGGACAGGGGCCCTTGAAGCTTTCTTT
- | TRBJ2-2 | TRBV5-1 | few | CASSLEAGSNTGELFF | TGCGCCAGCAGCTTGGAAGCAGGGTCCAACACCGGGGAGCTGTTTTTT